This TCR beta chain was identified in a study of T-cell reconstitution after alpha-beta-depleted transplantation in children. Unique molecular identifiers featured in how the TCRbeta library was prepared. TCRdb passed the PCR reads through MiXCR, listing each CDR3 protein once. The table shows around 200,000 distinct CDR3 sequences, with approximately 6.6% occurring only once. This CDR3 spans 12 amino acids. With 6 bases removed from V and 7 bases from J, the gap between germline ends came to 10 bases. Germline V gene data show CDR1 as LNHDA and CDR2 as SQIVND (reference sequence). This clonotype was observed at least ten times.

The sequencing here drew on PBMCs from the stem cell graft donor, taken from the stem cell graft. V usage is TRBV19 and J usage is TRBJ2-1; no clear D gene. This TCR derives from a human donor who donated a stem cell graft to a child with Wiskott-Aldrich syndrome. The CDR3 loop reads CASRSRPNEQFF. The CDR3 coding sequence is TGTGCCAGTAGATCTAGACCGAATGAGCAGTTCTTC.